The clone carrying this TCR beta chain was found a few times. Authors of the study amplified TCR beta CDR3 regions from RNA transcripts. The TCR CDR3 was amplified in a first-round RT-PCR using the HTBI primer set. TCRdb fed the multiplex PCR reads into MiXCR, producing one record per CDR3 protein. This sample has roughly 510,000 distinct CDR3 sequences, with 46% found just once. The data were taken from a study of T cells in Graves' hyperthyroidism and ophthalmopathy. After removal of 8 bases from V and 6 bases from J, the junction contained 7 bases not matched to a gene. The CDR3 contains 12 residues. Germline V lookup: CDR1 SQVTM, CDR2 ANQGSEA.

The sequence derives from an adult woman with Graves' disease, either hyperthyroidism or ophthalmopathy (not recorded which). V and J are TRBV29-1 and TRBJ2-7; 10 nucleotides line up with TRBD2. Material: peripheral blood or thyroid tissue (not recorded which). As DNA, the CDR3 is TGCAGCAGTCTAGCGGGAGTGGGCGAGCAGTACTTC. It is translated as CSSLAGVGEQYF.